The clone carrying this TCR beta chain was seen repeatedly, ten times or more. The antigen remains undetermined. The CDR3 spans 18 residues. V dropped 6 bases and J dropped 0; count of bases not matched to a gene: 8. Lactation, pregnancy, other autoimmune disease or uncontrolled infection led to exclusion of patients. At first hyperthyroidism diagnosis, before any ophthalmopathy symptoms, the blood sample was collected. TCR beta CDR3 regions were amplified from RNA transcripts. TCR CDR3 regions were first amplified by RT-PCR with HTBI primers. TCRdb independently ran MiXCR on the multiplex PCR reads; one entry per CDR3 protein. The repertoire holds roughly 180,000 distinct CDR3 sequences, with 9.4% as singletons. This specimen comes from a study of T cells in Graves' hyperthyroidism and ophthalmopathy. Study findings and constraints: A model of 13 V-J pairs discriminated ophthalmopathy from stable hyperthyroidism.

The V and J genes are TRBV12-3 or TRBV12-4 and TRBJ2-5; 15 bases map to TRBD2. This sequence was found in a woman younger than 30 with Graves' hyperthyroidism that later progressed to Graves' ophthalmopathy. The specimen sequenced was blood. CDR3 sequence reads: CASRGLAGGQINQETQYF. The CDR3 DNA reads as TGTGCCAGCAGGGGACTAGCGGGGGGACAGATTAACCAAGAGACCCAGTACTTC.